This is a list of T cell receptor beta chains from one sample in a study of beta chain features in type 1 diabetes. TCRdb's copy holds only in-frame clones and misses some; the assay was immunoSEQ multiplex PCR. Among over 200,000 clones, approximately 10% were seen once, and the ten largest hold 0.017%. The sample was naive CD4+ T cells from blood. The receptor set was obtained from a young man with type 1 diabetes. Each CDR3 is given with its conserved first and last residue. The D gene is left open where the match is weak. Clone size is given for some rows only: seen once, a few or many times, or a class if the clone is expanded.

d_call	v_call	j_call	clone_size	cdr3_nt	cdr3_aa
TRBD1	TRBV6-5	TRBJ2-7	NA	TGTGCCAGCAGCCGACAGGGACCCTACGAGCAGTACTTC	CASSRQGPYEQYF
NA	TRBV7-2	TRBJ2-1	NA	TGTGCCAGCAGCTCCGGACAGCCTGAGCAGTTCTTC	CASSSGQPEQFF
TRBD2	TRBV10-3	TRBJ2-6	NA	TGTGCCATCGCCCGGGAGGCTGGGGCCAACGTCCTGACTTTC	CAIAREAGANVLTF
TRBD1	TRBV5-4	TRBJ1-2	NA	TGTGCCAGCAGCTCCCCGGGACAGGGGGCTTCGGAAAATGGCTACACCTTC	CASSSPGQGASENGYTF
NA	TRBV7-9	TRBJ1-5	few	TGTGCCAGCACCCCTCAGGGAGGGCAGCCCCAGCATTTT	CASTPQGGQPQHF
TRBD1	TRBV5-1	TRBJ2-7	few	TGCGCCAGCAGCCCAGGGACAGAATCCTACGAGCAGTACTTC	CASSPGTESYEQYF
TRBD1	TRBV29-1	TRBJ1-4	NA	TGCAGCGGAACGACAGGGGAAAAACTGTTTTTT	CSGTTGEKLFF
NA	TRBV5-1	TRBJ2-7	NA	TGCGCCAGCAGCTTGGCCAGGACACGAGCCTACGAGCAGTACTTC	CASSLARTRAYEQYF
NA	TRBV30	TRBJ1-5	few	TGTGCCTGGAGTGTTAATGGCAATCAGCCCCAGCATTTT	CAWSVNGNQPQHF
TRBD1	TRBV5-1	TRBJ2-5	NA	TGCGCCAGCAGCTTGGGGACAGGGGGCTACCAAGAGACCCAGTACTTC	CASSLGTGGYQETQYF
TRBD1	TRBV18	TRBJ2-1	NA	TGTGCCAGCTCGGTGTGGACAGGGGTGGACAATGAGCAGTTCTTC	CASSVWTGVDNEQFF
NA	TRBV7-9	TRBJ1-2	NA	TGTGCCAGCAGCTCCAACAGTGGCATTAACTATGGCTACACCTTC	CASSSNSGINYGYTF
NA	TRBV5-1	TRBJ2-1	NA	TGCGCCAGCAGCCCCTCGGACAGTAGGTCCTACAATGAGCAGTTCTTC	CASSPSDSRSYNEQFF
TRBD1	TRBV30	TRBJ2-1	few	TGTGCCTGGAGTCTCAGGGGGCTCTACAATGAGCAGTTCTTC	CAWSLRGLYNEQFF
NA	TRBV18	TRBJ1-1	NA	TGTGCCAGCTCACCTCCGGACAGAATTAACACTGAAGCTTTCTTT	CASSPPDRINTEAFF
TRBD2	TRBV5-4	TRBJ2-3	NA	TGTGCCAGCAGCCTAGCGGGGAGCACAGATACGCAGTATTTT	CASSLAGSTDTQYF
TRBD2	TRBV7-3	TRBJ2-3	few	TGTGCCAGCAGCTTCGGGGGGGGCACAGATACGCAGTATTTT	CASSFGGGTDTQYF
TRBD1	TRBV4-2	TRBJ1-6	few	TGTGCCAGCAGCCAAGGTCCGACAGGGATAGAGTCCTATAATTCACCCCTCCACTTT	CASSQGPTGIESYNSPLHF
NA	TRBV15	TRBJ2-1	NA	TGTGCCACCAGCAGAACCCCTGCAGGGAGGACTGGGAATGAGCAGTTCTTC	CATSRTPAGRTGNEQFF
NA	TRBV29-1	TRBJ1-1	few	TGCAGCGTTGAGGGCAGAATGAACACTGAAGCTTTCTTT	CSVEGRMNTEAFF
NA	TRBV10-3	TRBJ2-7	NA	TGTGCCATCAGTAGTACGGGCTCCTACGAGCAGTACTTC	CAISSTGSYEQYF
NA	TRBV7-2	TRBJ2-7	few	TGTGCCAGCAGCGAAACCGGGACACAATTTTCCTACGAGCAGTACTTC	CASSETGTQFSYEQYF
NA	TRBV5-1	TRBJ2-5	few	TGCGCCAGCAGCCAAGAGGGGGTTGGGGAGACCCAGTACTTC	CASSQEGVGETQYF
TRBD1	TRBV19	TRBJ1-1	few	TGTGCCAGTAGAGACAGGGGTAGCACTGAAGCTTTCTTT	CASRDRGSTEAFF
TRBD2	TRBV28	TRBJ2-3	NA	TGTGCCAGCAGTGGTCGGGGGGATCCAGATACGCAGTATTTT	CASSGRGDPDTQYF
NA	TRBV25-1	TRBJ2-5	few	TGTGCCAGCAGTGAAGGTCCGAGGGAGACCCAGTACTTC	CASSEGPRETQYF
NA	TRBV28	TRBJ2-3	NA	TGTGCCAGCAGCCCCTCCTACCTTAGAGGAGGTACGCAGTATTTT	CASSPSYLRGGTQYF
NA	TRBV29-1	TRBJ1-1	NA	TGCAGCGCCCGCAGGGCCAACACTGAAGCTTTCTTT	CSARRANTEAFF
NA	TRBV29-1	TRBJ2-7	few	TGCAGCGTGCATGGGCCGACCTACGAGCAGTACTTC	CSVHGPTYEQYF
TRBD1	TRBV6-5	TRBJ2-7	NA	TGTGCCAGCAGTTATACCAAAGGGACAGGGGTGCAGTACTTC	CASSYTKGTGVQYF
NA	TRBV28	TRBJ1-5	NA	TGTGCCAGCAGTCCGGGACACGGTCTTCAGCCCCAGCATTTT	CASSPGHGLQPQHF
NA	TRBV4-3	TRBJ2-7	few	TGCGCCAGCAGCCAAGATCTAAGCTACGAGCAGTACTTC	CASSQDLSYEQYF
TRBD1	TRBV6-5	TRBJ2-7	NA	TGTGCCAGCAGTTACTCATGGACAGGGGGCTACGAGCAGTACTTC	CASSYSWTGGYEQYF
NA	TRBV7-9	TRBJ1-6	few	TGTGCCAGCAGCTTAGTAAGGAACGGACAGACCGTCCTCCTCCACTTT	CASSLVRNGQTVLLHF
NA	TRBV7-3	TRBJ1-6	NA	TGTGCCAGCAGCTTACTACCGAATTCACCCCTCCACTTT	CASSLLPNSPLHF
NA	TRBV5-4	TRBJ2-7	few	TGTGCCAGCAGCTTGGGACAGAGACCCTACGAGCAGTACTTC	CASSLGQRPYEQYF
NA	TRBV9	TRBJ2-7	NA	TGTGCCAGCAGCGACAGGGACACCACCTACGAGCAGTACTTC	CASSDRDTTYEQYF
NA	TRBV2	TRBJ2-3	NA	TGTGCCAGCAGTAACCTAGCTACGCAGTATTTT	CASSNLATQYF
NA	TRBV28	TRBJ1-2	few	TGTGCCAGCAGCCTCTCGCTCCCGGGTCCCGGCTACACCTTC	CASSLSLPGPGYTF
NA	TRBV7-9	TRBJ1-1	once	TGTGCCAGCATCCTGGGGGCAGGCGCGGACACTGAAGCTTTCTTT	CASILGAGADTEAFF